This T cell receptor beta chain originates from a study of blood T cell repertoires in COVID-19. Background on the study: Acute and convalescent COVID-19 specimens originated in the United States, Italy and Spain. The analysed material was cDNA or gDNA that came from T cells, B-cell-depleted T cells, or PBMCs.

Original analysis: Amplification of reference gene primers was used by the study to estimate nucleated cell counts. Sequencing was performed with immunoSEQ multiplex PCR; in TCRdb, only in-frame clones are kept and a portion is missing. V and J calls and clone size are copied from that table; D and trimming were computed from the DNA. Of 150,000 to 200,000 clones in the sample, over 75% were seen once. CDR1 MNHEY and CDR2 SVGAGI come from the germline V gene. This CDR3 contains 14 residues. The V segment lost 0 bases and the J segment 6 bases; nucleotides outside the gene matches: 3. The chain recombines TRBV6-5 with TRBJ2-7; 9 bases are a match to TRBD1. This sequence originates from a man aged 65 to 85 who had recovered from COVID-19. The sample was peripheral blood. CDR3 protein: CASSYSGQGSEQYF. The DNA for the CDR3 is TGTGCCAGCAGTTACTCGGGACAGGGATCCGAGCAGTACTTC.